The rows below give T cell receptor beta chains drawn from one sample of a study of shared clonotypes between healthy human individuals. Libraries were prepared by immunoSEQ multiplex PCR; TCRdb keeps only in-frame clonotypes and omits some of them. The table records about 2.4 million clones, approximately 94% of them present only once. The sequenced sample consisted of naive CD4+ T cells from PBMCs. Receptors originate from a man younger than 35 in good health. Some clones in this sample may be carry-over from other donors' samples. Each CDR3 is given with its conserved first and last residue. A D gene is named only where the DNA matches it firmly. Rows give clone size only sometimes, using once, few, many, or a class for an expanded clone.

>TRBJ2-7|TRBV6-5|NA|NA
TGTGCCAGCAGTAGACCCGGGACAGCGGGTGAGCAGTACTTC
CASSRPGTAGEQYF
>TRBJ2-7|TRBV11-1|NA|TRBD2
TGTGCCAGCAGCGTTAAGAGAAGCGGGGCGGGAGACTTCTACGAGCAGTACTTC
CASSVKRSGAGDFYEQYF
>TRBJ2-1|TRBV7-9|NA|NA
TGTGCCAGCAGCTTAGGCAGGACTCCCCACAATGAGCAGTTCTTC
CASSLGRTPHNEQFF
>TRBJ2-3|TRBV29-1|few|NA
TGCAGCGTTGAAGATAGGTTTGGAGATACGCAGTATTTT
CSVEDRFGDTQYF
>TRBJ1-1|TRBV7-3|NA|NA
TGTGCCAGCAGCTTAATGGGCGGGAGAGGGATGAGGGAAGCTTTCTTT
CASSLMGGRGMREAFF
>TRBJ1-3|TRBV23-1|NA|NA
TGCGCCAGCAGTCCCCCACGGCACAGCAAAAACACCATATATTTT
CASSPPRHSKNTIYF
>TRBJ1-1|TRBV5-6|NA|NA
TGTGCCAGCAGCTTTGCTCCGAACACTGAAGCTTTCTTT
CASSFAPNTEAFF
>TRBJ2-1|TRBV10-1|NA|NA
TGCGCCAGCAGTGAGAGGGTGGCGACCTCCAATGAGCAGTTCTTC
CASSERVATSNEQFF
>TRBJ1-4|TRBV7-9|NA|NA
TGTGCCAGCAGCTTAGGCACCAGTCAGAATGAAAAACTGTTTTTT
CASSLGTSQNEKLFF
>TRBJ2-1|TRBV11-1|NA|NA
TGTGCCAGCAGCTTAGTCCTCACCTCCTACAATGAGCAGTTCTTC
CASSLVLTSYNEQFF
>TRBJ1-2|TRBV11-2|NA|NA
TGTGCCAGCAGTTCCTTGGGACGGGGGCCCTATGGCTACACCTTC
CASSSLGRGPYGYTF
>TRBJ1-4|TRBV29-1|NA|NA
TGCAGCGGTTATAATGAAAAACTGTTTTTT
CSGYNEKLFF
>TRBJ1-1|TRBV6-5|NA|NA
TGTGCCAGCAGTTACAAAGGGACTGGGGGCACTGAAGCTTTCTTT
CASSYKGTGGTEAFF
>TRBJ2-7|TRBV27|NA|TRBD1
TGTGCCAGCAGCGATCTAGGGACAGCACTCTACGAGCAGTACTTC
CASSDLGTALYEQYF
>TRBJ2-4|TRBV19|once|TRBD1
TGTGCCAGTAGTAGCGGGGACAGGGGACACGGAAACATTCAGTACTTC
CASSSGDRGHGNIQYF
>TRBJ2-5|TRBV5-4|NA|NA
TGTGCCAGCAGCTTGAGTCACGGGCTTCAAGAGACCCAGTACTTC
CASSLSHGLQETQYF
>TRBJ1-1|TRBV5-1|NA|NA
TGCGCCAGCAGCTTCACATCTGGCGTGGGGAACACTGAAGCTTTCTTT
CASSFTSGVGNTEAFF
>TRBJ2-1|TRBV18|NA|TRBD2
TGTGCCAGCTCACCAATCGTGGCTAGCGGGAACTACAATGAGCAGTTCTTC
CASSPIVASGNYNEQFF
>TRBJ2-4|TRBV30|NA|NA
TGTGCCTGGAGTACGAACAGGGACATTCAGTACTTC
CAWSTNRDIQYF
>TRBJ1-5|TRBV10-3|NA|NA
TGTGCCATCAGCTCTAATGTCAATCAGCCCCAGCATTTT
CAISSNVNQPQHF
>TRBJ2-3|TRBV5-4|NA|TRBD2
TGTGCCAGCAGCACGAAGACTAGCGCAGATACGCAGTATTTT
CASSTKTSADTQYF
>TRBJ1-2|TRBV2|NA|NA
TGTGCCAGCAGCGGGGGGATCCTTTGGGGCTACACCTTC
CASSGGILWGYTF
>TRBJ2-2|TRBV19|NA|TRBD2
TGTGCCAGTACCCCGAAGTGGGGAGGGCCGGAGGGGCTGTTTTTT
CASTPKWGGPEGLFF
>TRBJ1-5|TRBV2|NA|NA
TGTGCCAGCAGTGAGCTCGTAGGGGTAAATCAGCCCCAGCATTTT
CASSELVGVNQPQHF
>TRBJ2-5|TRBV5-6|NA|TRBD1
TGTGCCAGCACCCGACAGGGGGCGAGGGAGCAGTACTTC
CASTRQGAREQYF
>TRBJ2-3|TRBV11-3|NA|NA
TGTGCCAGCAGCTTAAGCGGACCTAGCACAGATACGCAGTATTTT
CASSLSGPSTDTQYF
>TRBJ2-1|TRBV27|NA|NA
TGTGCCAGCAGTTCTGGGAGAGGCTCCTACAATGAGCAGTTCTTC
CASSSGRGSYNEQFF
>TRBJ2-5|TRBV10-1|NA|TRBD2
TGCGCCAGCAGTGCAACAATGGGACTAGGTCTGGAGCAGTACTTC
CASSATMGLGLEQYF
>TRBJ2-5|TRBV18|NA|NA
TGTGCCAGCTCACCACAAGGGAGGGAGACCCAGTACTTC
CASSPQGRETQYF
>TRBJ1-5|TRBV5-6|NA|NA
TGTGCCAGCAGCTTTTTTGATGGGGACCTCAATCAGCCCCAGCATTTT
CASSFFDGDLNQPQHF
>TRBJ2-7|TRBV5-4|NA|NA
TGTGCCAGCACTGGACAGTCGAGCTCCTACGAGCAGTACTTC
CASTGQSSSYEQYF
>TRBJ1-2|TRBV18|few|NA
TGTGCCAGCTCACCACCTCCCAGATTTGGCTACACCTTC
CASSPPPRFGYTF
>TRBJ1-2|TRBV4-2|NA|TRBD1
TGTGCCAGCAGCCAAGCCCCGGGACAGGGGGCAGATGGCTACACCTTC
CASSQAPGQGADGYTF
>TRBJ2-3|TRBV9|NA|TRBD2
TGTGCCAGCAGCGTGGGACTAGCGGGGGGCTCGGATACGCAGTATTTT
CASSVGLAGGSDTQYF
>TRBJ2-1|TRBV28|once|NA
TGTGCCAGCAGTTTGGGGGGTTCGGGTTTTGAGCAGTTCTTC
CASSLGGSGFEQFF
>TRBJ2-3|TRBV7-3|once|NA
TGTGCCAGCAGCAAGGGACTCCCAGATACGCAGTATTTT
CASSKGLPDTQYF
>TRBJ2-5|TRBV7-2|NA|NA
TGTGCCAGCAGCTTAGTAGAGGAGGGCCGAAAGACCCAGTACTTC
CASSLVEEGRKTQYF
>TRBJ2-3|TRBV7-3|once|NA
TGTGCCAGCAGCTTAATCGCAGGGAACACAGATACGCAGTATTTT
CASSLIAGNTDTQYF
>TRBJ2-5|TRBV7-3|NA|NA
TGTGCCAGCAGCCTCCGGTTCGGGGGACAAGAGACCCAGTACTTC
CASSLRFGGQETQYF
>TRBJ1-2|TRBV11-2|NA|TRBD1
TGTGCCAGCGGATGGCAGGGGGACAACTATGGCTACACCTTC
CASGWQGDNYGYTF
>TRBJ2-1|TRBV2|once|TRBD2
TGTGCCAGCACCCAAGAGGCTAGCGGATACAATGAGCAGTTCTTC
CASTQEASGYNEQFF
>TRBJ2-7|TRBV6-6|NA|TRBD2
TGTGCCAGCAGTTACTCCGGGACTAGCGGAACCTACGAGCAGTACTTC
CASSYSGTSGTYEQYF